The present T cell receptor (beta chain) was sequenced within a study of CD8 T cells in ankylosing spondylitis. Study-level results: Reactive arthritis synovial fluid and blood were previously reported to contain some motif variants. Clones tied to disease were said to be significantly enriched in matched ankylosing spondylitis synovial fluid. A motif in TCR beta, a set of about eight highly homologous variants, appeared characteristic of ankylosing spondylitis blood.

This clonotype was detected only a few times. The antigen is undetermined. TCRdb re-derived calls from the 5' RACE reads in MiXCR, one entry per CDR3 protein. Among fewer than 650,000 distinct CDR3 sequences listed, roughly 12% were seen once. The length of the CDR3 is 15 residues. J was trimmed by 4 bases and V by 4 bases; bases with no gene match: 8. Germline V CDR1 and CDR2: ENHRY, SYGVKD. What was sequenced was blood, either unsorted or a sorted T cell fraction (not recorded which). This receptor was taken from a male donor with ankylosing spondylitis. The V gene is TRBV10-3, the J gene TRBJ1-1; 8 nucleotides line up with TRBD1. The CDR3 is CAISADREVVTEAFF. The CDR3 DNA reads TGTGCCATCAGTGCGGACAGGGAGGTTGTCACTGAAGCTTTCTTT.